This T cell receptor beta chain derives from a study of T cells in Graves' hyperthyroidism and ophthalmopathy. Orbital computed tomography and thyroid ultrasound, together with serum TRAb and thyroxine and clinical symptoms, were used for diagnoses. PBMCs were sourced from less than 12 ml fresh peripheral blood. This CDR3 region has 16 residues. There were TCR beta CDR3 regions amplified from RNA transcripts. First-round RT-PCR targeting the TCR CDR3 was performed with the HTBI primer set. TCRdb reanalysed the multiplex PCR reads using MiXCR and keeps one entry per CDR3 protein. In the table there are about 420,000 distinct CDR3 sequences, 15% to 19% of which are singletons. Whole-study findings and limits: Median prediction lead before ophthalmopathy onset was around seven months with the model.

The sample holds a few counts of this clonotype. No antigen is known for it. The junction does not match germline at one end; this may be a read error. The receptor was isolated from a woman between 18 and 29 years old with Graves' hyperthyroidism. The material sequenced was blood. The chain has TRBV12-3 or TRBV12-4 and TRBJ1-6; D unresolved. In nucleotides, the CDR3 is TGTGCCAGCAGCCCGACTCGGTCCCTTCGGGATTCACCCCTCCTCTTT. This codes for CASSPTRSLRDSPLLF.